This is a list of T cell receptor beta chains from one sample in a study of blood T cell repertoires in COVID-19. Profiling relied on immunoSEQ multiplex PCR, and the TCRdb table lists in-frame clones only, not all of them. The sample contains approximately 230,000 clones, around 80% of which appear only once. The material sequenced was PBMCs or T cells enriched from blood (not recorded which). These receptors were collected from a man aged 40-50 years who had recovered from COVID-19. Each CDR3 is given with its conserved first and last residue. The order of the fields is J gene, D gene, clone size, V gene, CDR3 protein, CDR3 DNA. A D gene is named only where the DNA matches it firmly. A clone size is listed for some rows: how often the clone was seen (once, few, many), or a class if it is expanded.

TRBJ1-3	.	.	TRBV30	CAWTGNSGNTIYF	TGTGCCTGGACAGGGAACTCTGGAAACACCATATATTTT
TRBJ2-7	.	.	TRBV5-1	CASSLPPESAYEQYF	TGCGCCAGCAGCCTTCCTCCGGAGAGCGCCTACGAGCAGTACTTC
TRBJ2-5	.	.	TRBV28	CASRDTSQETQYF	TGTGCCAGCAGAGACACCAGCCAAGAGACCCAGTACTTC
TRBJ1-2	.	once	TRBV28	CASTPAQGNGYTF	TGTGCCAGCACCCCTGCGCAGGGAAATGGCTACACCTTC
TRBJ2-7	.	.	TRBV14	CASSQIFVSEQYF	TGTGCCAGCAGCCAAATTTTTGTCTCTGAGCAGTACTTC
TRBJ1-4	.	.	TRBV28	CASSSTREVVKLFF	TGTGCCAGCAGTTCCACCCGTGAGGTCGTAAAACTGTTTTTT
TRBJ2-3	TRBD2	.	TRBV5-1	CASSFTSGTTDTQYF	TGCGCCAGCAGCTTTACTAGCGGAACCACAGATACGCAGTATTTT
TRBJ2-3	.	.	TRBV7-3	CASSWTPGAYTDTQYF	TGTGCCAGCAGTTGGACCCCAGGGGCCTACACAGATACGCAGTATTTT
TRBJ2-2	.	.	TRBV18	CASSPQGASFNTGELFF	TGTGCCAGCTCACCACAGGGAGCCAGCTTTAACACCGGGGAGCTGTTTTTT
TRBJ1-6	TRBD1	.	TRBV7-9	CASSFTGDSPLHF	TGTGCCAGCAGCTTTACAGGGGATTCACCCCTCCACTTT
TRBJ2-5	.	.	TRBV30	CAWSGGQGVETQYF	TGTGCCTGGAGCGGGGGGCAGGGAGTAGAGACCCAGTACTTC
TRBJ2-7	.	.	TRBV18	CASSPRDSLGEQYF	TGTGCCAGCTCACCACGGGACTCTCTCGGCGAGCAGTACTTC
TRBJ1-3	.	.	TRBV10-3	CAISTSESSGNTIYF	TGTGCCATCAGTACCTCCGAGAGCTCTGGAAACACCATATATTTT
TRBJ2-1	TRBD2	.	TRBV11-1	CASSLATTSGEQFF	TGTGCCAGCAGCTTAGCGACGACTAGCGGTGAGCAGTTCTTC
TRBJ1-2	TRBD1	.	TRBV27	CASSLSTGSYGYTF	TGTGCCAGCAGTTTATCGACAGGGAGCTATGGCTACACCTTC
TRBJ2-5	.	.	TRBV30	CAWAQETQYF	TGTGCCTGGGCTCAAGAGACCCAGTACTTC
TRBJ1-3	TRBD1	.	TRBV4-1	CASSLRWDRSSGNTIYF	TGCGCCAGCAGCCTTCGATGGGACAGGAGCTCTGGAAACACCATATATTTT
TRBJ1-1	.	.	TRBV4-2	CASSQDQRDTEAFF	TGTGCCAGCAGCCAAGATCAGAGGGACACTGAAGCTTTCTTT
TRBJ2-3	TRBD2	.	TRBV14	CASSQDQTSGGPYF	TGTGCCAGCAGCCAAGACCAGACTAGCGGGGGCCCTTATTTT
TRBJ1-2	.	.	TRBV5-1	CASSLFPGRGSDGYTF	TGCGCCAGCAGCTTGTTTCCGGGGAGGGGGAGTGATGGCTACACCTTC
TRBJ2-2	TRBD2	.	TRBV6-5	CASSHLAGETGELFF	TGTGCCAGCAGTCACCTAGCGGGAGAGACCGGGGAGCTGTTTTTT
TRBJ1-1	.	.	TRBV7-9	CAGQTSMNTEAFF	TGTGCCGGCCAGACATCGATGAACACTGAAGCTTTCTTT
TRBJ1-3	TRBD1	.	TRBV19	CASSPGQGAQRSGNTIYF	TGTGCCAGTAGTCCGGGACAGGGGGCGCAAAGATCTGGAAACACCATATATTTT
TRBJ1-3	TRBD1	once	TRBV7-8	CASTPSGTAFSGNTIYF	TGTGCCAGCACCCCGTCCGGGACAGCGTTCTCTGGAAACACCATATATTTT
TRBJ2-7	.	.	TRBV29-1	CSVEEGAGEQYF	TGCAGCGTTGAGGAGGGGGCCGGGGAGCAGTACTTC
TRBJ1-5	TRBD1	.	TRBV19	CASSPPGTGNNQPQHF	TGTGCCAGTAGCCCCCCCGGGACAGGGAACAATCAGCCCCAGCATTTT
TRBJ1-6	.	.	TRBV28	CASSPGLIQPLHF	TGTGCCAGCAGTCCTGGACTCATTCAACCCCTCCACTTT
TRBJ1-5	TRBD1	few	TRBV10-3	CAIKGQLDEPQHF	TGTGCCATCAAGGGACAGCTCGATGAGCCCCAGCATTTT
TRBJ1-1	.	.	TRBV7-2	CASSLEGGFLEAFF	TGTGCCAGCAGCTTAGAGGGGGGGTTTCTTGAAGCTTTCTTT
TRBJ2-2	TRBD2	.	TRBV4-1	CASSVTSGIYTGELFF	TGCGCCAGCAGCGTGACTAGCGGGATCTACACCGGGGAGCTGTTTTTT
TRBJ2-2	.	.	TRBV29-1	CSVGYGRGGELFF	TGCAGCGTTGGATACGGGAGAGGCGGGGAGCTGTTTTTT
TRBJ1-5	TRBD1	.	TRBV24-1	CATATGTGDQPQHF	TGTGCCACCGCGACCGGGACAGGGGATCAGCCCCAGCATTTT
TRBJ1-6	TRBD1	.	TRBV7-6	CASSYRTGRNSPLHF	TGTGCCAGCAGCTACAGGACAGGGCGGAATTCACCCCTCCACTTT
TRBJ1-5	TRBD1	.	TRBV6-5	CASAWDRDQPQHF	TGTGCCAGCGCCTGGGACAGGGATCAGCCCCAGCATTTT
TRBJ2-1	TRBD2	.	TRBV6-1	CASHESGGYNEQFF	TGTGCCAGTCACGAAAGCGGGGGGTACAATGAGCAGTTCTTC
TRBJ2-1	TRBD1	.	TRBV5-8	CASSFDRDEEQFF	TGTGCCAGCAGCTTCGACAGGGACGAAGAGCAGTTCTTC
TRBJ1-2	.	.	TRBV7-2	CASSHRDGYTF	TGTGCCAGCAGCCACAGGGACGGCTACACCTTC
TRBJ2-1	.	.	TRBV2	CASSEARNEQFF	TGTGCCAGCAGTGAGGCTAGAAATGAGCAGTTCTTC
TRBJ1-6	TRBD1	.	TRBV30	CAWRKTGLNSPLHF	TGTGCCTGGAGAAAGACAGGGCTGAATTCACCCCTCCACTTT
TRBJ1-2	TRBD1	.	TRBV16	CASSQYAGGEDGYTF	TGTGCCAGCAGCCAATATGCAGGGGGCGAGGATGGCTACACCTTC
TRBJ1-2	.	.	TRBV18	CASSPRAAGGYTF	TGTGCCAGCTCACCACGGGCCGCGGGGGGCTACACCTTC
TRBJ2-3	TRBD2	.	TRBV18	CASSPNPAGLAGTTQYF	TGTGCCAGCTCACCCAATCCGGCGGGACTAGCGGGAACTACGCAGTATTTT
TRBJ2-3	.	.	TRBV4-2	CASSSWGDDTDTQYF	TGTGCCAGCAGCTCATGGGGGGACGACACAGATACGCAGTATTTT
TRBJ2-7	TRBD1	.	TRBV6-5	CASSSPGQGFSYEQYF	TGTGCCAGCAGTTCGCCGGGACAGGGGTTTTCCTACGAGCAGTACTTC
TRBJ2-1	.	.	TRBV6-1	CASSEPDSYNEQFF	TGTGCCAGCAGTGAACCGGACTCTTACAATGAGCAGTTCTTC
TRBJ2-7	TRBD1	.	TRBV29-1	CSVELAGQGYYEQYF	TGCAGCGTTGAGCTGGCGGGACAGGGATACTACGAGCAGTACTTC
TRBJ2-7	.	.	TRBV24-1	CATSDHDGTRAYEQYF	TGTGCCACCAGTGACCATGACGGGACACGAGCCTACGAGCAGTACTTC
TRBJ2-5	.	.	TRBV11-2	CASSLSRAQETQYF	TGTGCCAGCAGCTTAAGCAGGGCCCAGGAGACCCAGTACTTC
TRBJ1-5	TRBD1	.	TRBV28	CAITRPGQDNQPQHF	TGTGCCATTACAAGACCGGGACAGGATAATCAGCCCCAGCATTTT
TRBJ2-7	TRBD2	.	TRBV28	CASSGRRGAYYEQYF	TGTGCCAGCAGTGGGAGGCGGGGGGCATACTACGAGCAGTACTTC
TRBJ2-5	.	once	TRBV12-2	CAHPLRRRETQYF	TGTGCTCATCCCCTGCGGCGGAGGGAGACCCAGTACTTC
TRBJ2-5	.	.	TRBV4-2	CASSQGTNQETQYF	TGTGCCAGCAGCCAAGGGACTAACCAAGAGACCCAGTACTTC
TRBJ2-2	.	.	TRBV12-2	CASRFPSDTGELFF	TGTGCAAGTCGCTTCCCTAGCGACACCGGGGAGCTGTTTTTT
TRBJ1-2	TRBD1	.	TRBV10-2	CASSGDRGLSYGYTF	TGCGCCAGCAGTGGGGACAGGGGGCTATCCTATGGCTACACCTTC
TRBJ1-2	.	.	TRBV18	CASSLIREANYGYTF	TGTGCCAGCTCACTGATTCGGGAAGCTAACTATGGCTACACCTTC
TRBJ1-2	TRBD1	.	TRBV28	CASSSGGQGGNYGYTF	TGTGCCAGCAGTTCGGGGGGACAGGGAGGTAACTATGGCTACACCTTC
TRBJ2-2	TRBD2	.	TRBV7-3	CASSLTSGNTGELFF	TGTGCCAGCAGCCTGACTAGCGGGAACACCGGGGAGCTGTTTTTT
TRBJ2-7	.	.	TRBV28	CASSSNRWTSSSYEQYF	TGTGCCAGCAGTTCCAACCGTTGGACATCGAGCTCCTACGAGCAGTACTTC
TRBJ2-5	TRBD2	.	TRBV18	CASRSGGQETQYF	TGTGCCAGCCGTAGCGGGGGCCAAGAGACCCAGTACTTC
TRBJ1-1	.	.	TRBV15	CATSRELTGITEAFF	TGTGCCACCAGCAGAGAGTTAACAGGGATCACTGAAGCTTTCTTT